The 28 T cell receptor beta chains below come from one sample, sequenced in a study of T cell repertoires in ileal Crohn's disease. Data came from immunoSEQ multiplex PCR; TCRdb stores just in-frame clones and leaves some out. Of around 1,800 clones listed, 84% are singletons. Specimen: ileal tissue. The origin of the receptors is an adult with Crohn's disease.

Here the CDR3 reads CASSLGSTSTDTQYF. The CDR3 DNA sequence: TGTGCCAGCAGCTTAGGTTCGACTAGCACAGATACGCAGTATTTT. V usage is TRBV7-7 and J usage is TRBJ2-3; D is undetermined. The CDR3 length is 15 residues. Per the germline V gene, CDR1 is SSHAT and CDR2 is FNYEAQ (reference sequence). Trimming took off 1 base at V and 0 bases at J, with 8 bases between the two ends.

The chain combines TRBV30 with TRBJ1-1; 7 bases match TRBD1. The CDR3 is 14 residues long. The ends lost 0 bases at V and 0 bases at J; junction bases unmatched: 1. The germline gives CDR1 GTSNPN, CDR2 SVGIG (reference sequence). In DNA, the CDR3 is TGTGCCTGGAGTGTTGGGACAGTGAACACTGAAGCTTTCTTT. Translation gives CAWSVGTVNTEAFF.

In this sample, this clone turned up a few times. This sequence joins TRBV6-5 and TRBJ2-2; a weak D match, TRBD2 (7 bases). Germline V gene data show CDR1 as MNHEY and CDR2 as SVGAGI. Trimming removed 8 bases from V and 3 bases from J, with 13 bases in between. There are 14 residues in the CDR3. The DNA for the CDR3 is TGTGCCAGCCAGGGCGGGGGCTACACCGGGGAGCTGTTTTTT. This codes for CASQGGGYTGELFF.

CDR3 in amino acids: CASSPGVAEQFF. The CDR3 nucleotides are TGTGCCAGTAGTCCCGGGGTAGCGGAGCAGTTCTTC. The V gene is TRBV19, the J gene TRBJ2-1; perhaps TRBD2 as D (5 bases). Trimming pared 5 bases from V and 10 bases from J, leaving 12 bases between. Germline assignment: CDR1 LNHDA and CDR2 SQIVND (reference sequence). This CDR3 contains 12 residues.

The chain combines TRBV18 with TRBJ1-2, with no clear D. Germline loops: CDR1 KGHSH, CDR2 LQKENI. CDR3 length: 13 amino acids. Trimming shortened V by 5 bases and J by 7 bases, and 14 bases separated the two germline ends. The CDR3, as DNA: TGTGCCAGCTCAAGTCTGGACTCTAGTGGCTACACCTTC. Encoded protein: CASSSLDSSGYTF. Drawing the rest from reference TRBV18 and TRBJ1-2, the complete variable domain is NAGVMQNPRHLVRRRGQEARLRCSPMKGHSHVYWYRQLPEEGLKFMVYLQKENIIDESGMPKERFSAEFPKEGPSILRIQQVVRGDSAAYFCASSSLDSSGYTFGSGTRLTVV.

This rearrangement joins TRBV4-2 to TRBJ1-4, with 8 bases lining up with TRBD1. The CDR3 runs to 16 residues. The ends lost 0 bases at V and 8 bases at J; junction bases unmatched: 8. Germline assignment: CDR1 LGHNA and CDR2 YNFKEQ. CDR3 loop: CASSQEGGTGGEKLFF. Written as DNA, the CDR3 is TGTGCCAGCAGCCAAGAGGGGGGGACAGGAGGAGAAAAACTGTTTTTT.

About this clone itself: Other DNA sequences in the same sample also yield this CDR3. The rearrangement uses TRBV6-5 and TRBJ1-2; D is uncertain. The CDR3 is 14 amino acids. Per the germline V gene, CDR1 is MNHEY and CDR2 is SVGAGI. V gave up 0 bases and J gave up 6 bases, with 11 bases separating them. DNA for the CDR3: TGTGCCAGCAGTTACTCGGGAGGGTCCGATGGCTACACCTTC. Translating it yields CASSYSGGSDGYTF.

For the CDR3, the DNA is TGTGCCAGCAGTAATTCGGACAGGGAAGAAAAACTGTTTTTT. Its translation is CASSNSDREEKLFF. J is TRBJ1-4 and V is TRBV6-1, with 8 nucleotides matching TRBD1. CDR3 size: 14 residues. Germline CDR1 is MNHNS and CDR2 is SASEGT. The V and J ends lost 5 bases and 8 bases, in that order; junction bases with no gene match: 7.

This clone came up once. V is TRBV11-2 and J is TRBJ2-5; D not resolved. There are 12 residues in the CDR3. Trimming took off 1 base at V and 4 bases at J, with 4 bases between the two ends. The germline V gene encodes CDR1 SGHAT and CDR2 FQNNGV. The CDR3 DNA is TGTGCCAGCAGCTTAGGGGCAGAGACCCAGTACTTC. Protein product: CASSLGAETQYF.

The chain has TRBV7-2 and TRBJ1-2; D may be TRBD1 (5 bases). Germline CDR1 is SGHTA and CDR2 is FQGNSA. Trimming removed 1 base at V and 4 bases at J, with 25 bases between. The CDR3 has 19 amino acids. The CDR3 is CASSLVFLMSRAGPYGYTF. The CDR3 DNA is TGTGCCAGCAGCTTAGTCTTTTTGATGAGCAGGGCGGGACCCTATGGCTACACCTTC.

This chain connects TRBV4-3 to TRBJ1-4; D gene ambiguous. Trimming cost V 1 base and J 7 bases, with 13 bases left between them. The CDR3 length is 15 residues. CDR1 is LGHNA and CDR2 is YSLEER in the germline V gene. The CDR3 loop reads CASSQVGGNGEKLFF. DNA of the CDR3: TGCGCCAGCAGCCAAGTGGGAGGGAACGGTGAAAAACTGTTTTTT.

This clone came up a few times. The chain uses TRBV16 and TRBJ2-6; maybe TRBD1 (5 bases). CDR1 and CDR2 (germline): KGHSY, FQNENV. The length of the CDR3 is 18 residues. The V gene lost 6 bases and the J gene lost 0 bases, with 18 bases spanning the gap. In DNA form, the CDR3 reads TGTGCCAGCAGTCGCAAAAGCACAGGCCTCTCTGGGGCCAACGTCCTGACTTTC. Protein: CASSRKSTGLSGANVLTF.

The rearrangement uses TRBV7-9 and TRBJ2-6; 10 nucleotides align to TRBD1. With 5 bases clipped from V and 3 bases from J, the junction kept 13 bases outside the gene matches. From germline, CDR1 is SEHNR and CDR2 FQNEAQ (reference sequence). The CDR3 is made up of 19 amino acids. The DNA for the CDR3 is TGTGCCAGCAGCCCCGGTATGGGACAGGGGAATCGTGGGGCCAACGTCCTGACTTTC. Its translation: CASSPGMGQGNRGANVLTF.

The chain has TRBV5-1 and TRBJ1-2; D unresolved. V was pared by 0 bases and J by 6 bases, with 15 bases between. CDR3 length equals 15 residues. Germline values: CDR1 SGHRS, CDR2 YFSETQ. The CDR3 region has the DNA TGCGCCAGCAGCTTGGCCTTAGGGAGGGCCAATGGCTACACCTTC. It translates to CASSLALGRANGYTF.

The rearrangement links TRBV19 to TRBJ2-7; perhaps TRBD1 as D (7 bases). CDR1 is LNHDA and CDR2 is SQIVND in the germline V gene (reference sequence). V was pared by 3 bases and J by 3 bases, with 15 bases between. This CDR3 has 15 amino acids. The DNA for the CDR3 is TGTGCCAGTAGTATTTTCAGGGGGGTCGTCTACGAGCAGTACTTC. It encodes CASSIFRGVVYEQYF. The variable domain in full, with the rest retrieved from reference TRBV19 and TRBJ2-7, is DGGITQSPKYLFRKEGQNVTLSCEQNLNHDAMYWYRQDPGQGLRLIYYSQIVNDFQKGDIAEGYSVSREKKESFPLTVTSAQKNPTAFYLCASSIFRGVVYEQYFGPGTRLTVT.

This sequence joins TRBV25-1 and TRBJ1-2, with 10 bases aligning to TRBD1. CDR3 length: 13 amino acids. The ends lost 6 bases at V and 4 bases at J; junction bases unmatched: 2. From germline, CDR1 is MGHDK and CDR2 SYGVNS. The CDR3, as DNA: TGTGCCAGCAGCGGGACAGGGGTCTATGGCTACACCTTC. It translates to CASSGTGVYGYTF.

The chain combines TRBV2 with TRBJ2-3; a possible D gene is TRBD2 (6 bases). The CDR3 length is 14 residues. Germline CDR1 is SNHLY and CDR2 is FYNNEI. The ends were cut back, 4 bases at V and 6 bases at J, with 14 bases in the middle. As DNA, the CDR3 is TGTGCCAGCAGTGCTAGCGAGGGGAGGGATACGCAGTATTTT. It translates to CASSASEGRDTQYF.

The chain employs TRBV7-2 and TRBJ1-5; no clear D gene. Trimming took 1 base from V and 0 from J, leaving 7 bases between them. Germline lookup yields CDR1 SGHTA and CDR2 FQGNSA. The CDR3 is 15 residues long. The CDR3 protein is CASSLVEYSNQPQHF. The CDR3 coding sequence is TGTGCCAGCAGCTTAGTAGAATATAGCAATCAGCCCCAGCATTTT.

The V and J genes are TRBV9 and TRBJ1-1, with 8 nucleotides matching TRBD1. The CDR3 has 18 amino acids. Looked up from germline, CDR1 is SGDLS and CDR2 is YYNGEE. With 3 bases clipped from V and 1 base from J, the junction kept 14 bases outside the gene matches. This CDR3 is CASSDPGTGQTRNTEAFF. CDR3 DNA sequence: TGTGCCAGCAGCGATCCAGGGACAGGACAAACCCGGAACACTGAAGCTTTCTTT. Full variable domain (outside the CDR3, taken from reference TRBV9 and TRBJ1-1): DSGVTQTPKHLITATGQRVTLRCSPRSGDLSVYWYQQSLDQGLQFLIQYYNGEERAKGNILERFSAQQFPDLHSELNLSSLELGDSALYFCASSDPGTGQTRNTEAFFGQGTRLTVV.

The chain is built from TRBV7-3 and TRBJ2-1, with 7 bases aligning to TRBD2. The CDR3 loop spans 12 amino acids. Trimming at V came to 5 bases and at J to 9 bases, leaving 4 bases not matched to a gene. Germline V gene lookup returns CDR1 SGHTA and CDR2 FQGTGA. CDR3 residues: CASSTSSGEQFF. The CDR3 nucleotides read TGTGCCAGCAGCACCTCTAGCGGTGAGCAGTTCTTC.

The J gene is TRBJ2-6, the V gene TRBV7-3, with 8 bases aligning to TRBD1. The germline V gene has CDR1 SGHTA and CDR2 FQGTGA. CDR3 length equals 17 residues. V gave up 1 base and J gave up 0 bases; unmatched junction bases: 2. The CDR3 here is CASSLRTGYSGANVLTF. The CDR3 coding sequence is TGTGCCAGCAGCTTAAGGACAGGGTACTCTGGGGCCAACGTCCTGACTTTC. Looking up the rest from reference TRBV7-3 and TRBJ2-6 gives the full variable domain: GAGVSQTPSNKVTEKGKYVELRCDPISGHTALYWYRQSLGQGPEFLIYFQGTGAADDSGLPNDRFFAVRPEGSVSTLKIQRTERGDSAVYLCASSLRTGYSGANVLTFGAGSRLTVL.

This chain joins TRBV27 and TRBJ2-1, with no clear D. Germline CDR1 reads MNHEY; CDR2 reads SMNVEV (reference sequence). The CDR3 has 15 residues. Trimming cost V 2 bases and J 2 bases, with 10 bases left between them. The CDR3 DNA sequence: TGTGCCAGCAGTTTACAGAGCCTAGCCTACAATGAGCAGTTCTTC. Amino acid sequence: CASSLQSLAYNEQFF.

The chain is built from TRBV5-1 and TRBJ2-1; D might be TRBD1 (5 bases). CDR1 and CDR2 from the germline V gene are SGHRS and YFSETQ. Trimming shortened V by 3 bases and J by 9 bases, and 13 bases separated the two germline ends. The CDR3 has 13 amino acids. Here the CDR3 DNA reads TGCGCCAGCAGCTCGCAGACAGCAGGTGAGCAGTTCTTC. This encodes CASSSQTAGEQFF.

The rearrangement joins TRBV28 to TRBJ2-5; 7 nucleotides line up with TRBD1. In germline, CDR1 is MDHEN, CDR2 SYDVKM. The CDR3 is 12 amino acids. The V segment lost 6 bases and the J segment 4 bases; nucleotides outside the gene matches: 2. CDR3 sequence reads: CASSRQGETQYF. Here the CDR3 DNA reads TGTGCCAGCAGCCGACAGGGAGAGACCCAGTACTTC.

The V and J genes are TRBV5-6 and TRBJ2-2; 9 nucleotides match TRBD1. The CDR3 extends over 17 amino acids. CDR1 is SGHDT and CDR2 is YYEEEE in the germline V gene. The junction had 8 bases not matched to a gene; V was cut back by 1 base and J by 4 bases. Written as DNA, the CDR3 is TGTGCCAGCAGCTTGAAGTTAGGGACAGGGATCACCGGGGAGCTGTTTTTT. It translates to CASSLKLGTGITGELFF. Full variable domain (rest looked up from reference TRBV5-6 and TRBJ2-2): DAGVTQSPTHLIKTRGQQVTLRCSPKSGHDTVSWYQQALGQGPQFIFQYYEEEERQRGNFPDRFSGHQFPNYSSELNVNALLLGDSALYLCASSLKLGTGITGELFFGEGSRLTVL.

The V call is TRBV6-4, the J call TRBJ2-3; 10 bases agree with TRBD2. The J segment lost 2 bases and the V segment lost 0 bases, leaving 2 bases of the junction unmatched. Germline CDR1 and CDR2: MRHNA and SNTAGT. CDR3 size: 16 residues. This CDR3 is CASSDSSGGPTDTQYF. Written as DNA, the CDR3 is TGTGCCAGCAGTGACTCTAGCGGGGGGCCCACAGATACGCAGTATTTT.

This sequence joins TRBV25-1 and TRBJ2-3, with D uncertain. Deletions cut 1 base from V and 2 bases from J, with 10 bases between. This CDR3 spans 15 amino acids. CDR1 and CDR2 (germline): MGHDK, SYGVNS. CDR3 bases: TGTGCCAGCAGTGAATCAGTGATTTACACAGATACGCAGTATTTT. Translated, it gives CASSESVIYTDTQYF.

CDR3: CASSIDQQPLAKNIQYF. CDR3 sequence (DNA): TGTGCCAGTAGTATAGATCAACAGCCTCTAGCCAAAAACATTCAGTACTTC. This chain connects TRBV19 to TRBJ2-4, with D uncertain. In germline, CDR1 is LNHDA, CDR2 SQIVND (reference sequence). V was clipped by 0 bases and J by 0 bases, with 12 bases between them. This CDR3 has 17 amino acids.